Following are 24 T cell receptor beta chains from one sample sequenced in a study of shared clonotypes between healthy human individuals. Sequencing used immunoSEQ multiplex PCR; TCRdb keeps in-frame clones, though not all of them. The sample has about 1,500,000 clones, roughly 96% seen once. The sample was naive CD4+ T cells sorted from blood. Subset meaning: CD45RA+ positively selected. These receptors were taken from a man aged 30 to 45 in good health.

The chain uses TRBV19 and TRBJ2-1; D possibly corresponds to TRBD2 (6 bases). The CDR3 is 13 amino acids. Germline CDR1 and CDR2: LNHDA and SQIVND (reference sequence). V was shortened by 5 bases and J by 5 bases, with 10 bases between the two germline ends. CDR3: CASSHGLHNEQFF. The CDR3 DNA is TGTGCCAGTAGTCACGGACTACACAATGAGCAGTTCTTC. Full variable domain (remainder filled in from reference TRBV19 and TRBJ2-1): DGGITQSPKYLFRKEGQNVTLSCEQNLNHDAMYWYRQDPGQGLRLIYYSQIVNDFQKGDIAEGYSVSREKKESFPLTVTSAQKNPTAFYLCASSHGLHNEQFFGPGTRLTVL.

The CDR3 reads CASSPPRRQAGTGELFF. In nucleotides, the CDR3 is TGTGCCAGCTCACCCCCGAGAAGACAGGCTGGGACCGGGGAGCTGTTTTTT. V usage is TRBV18 and J usage is TRBJ2-2, with D possibly matching TRBD1 (6 bases). Trimming stripped 3 bases from V and 5 bases from J, with 19 bases between. The CDR3 is 17 amino acids. CDR1 and CDR2 from the germline V gene are KGHSH and LQKENI.

This clone came up once. The chain is built from TRBV7-2 and TRBJ2-7; D is possibly TRBD1 (7 bases). The CDR3 has 11 residues. Germline lookup yields CDR1 SGHTA and CDR2 FQGNSA. V lost 5 bases and J 6 bases, leaving 8 bases between the germline ends. CDR3 nucleotide sequence: TGTGCCAGCAGCCAGGGGGGCGAGCAGTACTTC. This gives the protein CASSQGGEQYF.

The genes are TRBV5-6 and TRBJ2-7; 7 bases are shared with TRBD1. V shed 6 bases, J shed 6 bases, and the junction held 9 bases outside the gene matches. The V gene's germline CDR1 is SGHDT and CDR2 YYEEEE. The CDR3 spans 13 residues. This CDR3 reads CASMYRGPLEQYF. The CDR3 bases are TGTGCCAGCATGTACAGGGGCCCTCTCGAGCAGTACTTC.

The chain links TRBV6-5 to TRBJ1-1; 9 bases agree with TRBD1. The CDR3 has 16 amino acids. After removal of 2 bases from V and 5 bases from J, the junction contained 9 bases not matched to a gene. Germline values: CDR1 MNHEY, CDR2 SVGAGI. This CDR3 reads CASSYDRGAFVTEAFF. CDR3 in DNA: TGTGCCAGCAGTTACGACAGGGGGGCGTTTGTGACTGAAGCTTTCTTT.

The rearrangement joins TRBV10-3 to TRBJ2-1; 8 bases line up with TRBD2. CDR3 length: 15 residues. With V trimmed by 3 bases and J by 6 bases, 7 bases remained unmatched. Germline lookup yields CDR1 ENHRY and CDR2 SYGVKD. CDR3 in DNA: TGTGCCATCAGTGACTACTCGGGAGGGGTCAATGAGCAGTTCTTC. It codes for CAISDYSGGVNEQFF.

The V gene is TRBV19, the J gene TRBJ2-1, with TRBD2 matching 7 bases. Per germline, CDR1 LNHDA and CDR2 SQIVND (reference sequence). V shed 5 bases, J shed 0 bases, and the junction held 7 bases outside the gene matches. The CDR3 loop spans 16 amino acids. The chain's CDR3 is CASSAGDGGSYNEQFF. The CDR3 region has the DNA TGTGCCAGTAGTGCGGGAGATGGGGGCTCCTACAATGAGCAGTTCTTC.

This rearrangement joins TRBV20-1 to TRBJ2-7, with unresolved D. Trimming cost V 7 bases and J 3 bases, with 10 bases left between them. This CDR3 contains 11 residues. CDR1 and CDR2 (germline): DFQATT, SNEGSKA (reference sequence). The CDR3 coding sequence is TGCAGTGTCAAAAGAGGCTACGAGCAGTACTTC. Translation gives CSVKRGYEQYF.

V and J are TRBV29-1 and TRBJ2-7, with 9 nucleotides matching TRBD2. Germline values: CDR1 SQVTM, CDR2 ANQGSEA. The CDR3 totals 15 residues. With V trimmed by 4 bases and J by 3 bases, 10 bases remained unmatched. DNA of the CDR3: TGCAGCGTTGGAAAGGCTAGCGGGACCCTCTACGAGCAGTACTTC. Translation gives CSVGKASGTLYEQYF.

The V call is TRBV2, the J call TRBJ1-3; 7 bases align to TRBD1. The ends lost 8 bases at V and 2 bases at J; junction bases unmatched: 12. The V gene's germline CDR1 is SNHLY and CDR2 FYNNEI. The CDR3 spans 16 residues. CDR3 in DNA: TGTGCCAGCGCGGCCTCGACAGGGTTGGCTGGAAACACCATATATTTT. Amino acid sequence: CASAASTGLAGNTIYF.

Worth noting for this clone: The sample has other DNA sequences that encode this CDR3 too. The rearrangement links TRBV29-1 to TRBJ2-3; no reliable D call. V lost 1 base to trimming and J lost 0 bases, with 2 bases between them. The CDR3 loop spans 12 amino acids. Germline CDR1 is SQVTM and CDR2 is ANQGSEA. This CDR3 reads CSVEVSTDTQYF. As DNA, the CDR3 is TGCAGCGTTGAAGTTAGCACAGATACGCAGTATTTT.

The V call is TRBV30, the J call TRBJ2-7; D is possibly TRBD2 (6 bases). Germline V lookup: CDR1 GTSNPN, CDR2 SVGIG (reference sequence). This CDR3 has 12 residues. V lost 2 bases, J lost 7 bases, and 12 bases lay in between. CDR3 protein: CAWSFQGGEQYF. The CDR3 DNA reads as TGTGCCTGGAGTTTTCAGGGAGGTGAGCAGTACTTC. The full variable domain, completed using reference TRBV30 and TRBJ2-7, is SQTIHQWPATLVQPVGSPLSLECTVEGTSNPNLYWYRQAAGRGLQLLFYSVGIGQISSEVPQNLSASRPQDRQFILSSKKLLLSDSGFYLCAWSFQGGEQYFGPGTRLTVT.

The chain carries TRBV7-9 and TRBJ2-5, with 8 bases aligning to TRBD1. The CDR3 has 14 residues. Germline V gene sequence: CDR1 SEHNR, CDR2 FQNEAQ (reference sequence). J was trimmed by 7 bases and V by 3 bases; bases with no gene match: 7. The CDR3: CASSFTGTGSTQYF. Written as DNA, the CDR3 is TGTGCCAGCAGCTTTACCGGGACAGGTTCGACCCAGTACTTC.

About this clone: The identical CDR3 is also encoded by other nucleotide sequences in the sample. The rearrangement uses TRBV7-8 and TRBJ2-5, with 11 bases aligning to TRBD2. The CDR3 is 15 amino acids. The germline V gene has CDR1 SGHVS and CDR2 FQNEAQ. Germline trimming cut 5 bases from V and 5 bases from J; bases unmatched to any gene: 7. CDR3 protein: CASSPETSGKETQYF. CDR3 DNA: TGTGCCAGCAGCCCGGAGACTAGCGGGAAGGAGACCCAGTACTTC.

The chain joins TRBV7-9 to TRBJ2-5; no reliable D call. The germline V and J ends were trimmed by 4 bases and 2 bases, with 11 bases remaining between them. The CDR3 length is 14 residues. Looked up from germline, CDR1 is SEHNR and CDR2 is FQNEAQ (reference sequence). The CDR3 DNA reads TGTGCCAGCAGCTCCTCCGCGCCGCAAGAGACCCAGTACTTC. Translated: CASSSSAPQETQYF.

The V and J genes are TRBV7-8 and TRBJ2-7; D not resolved. Germline lookup yields CDR1 SGHVS and CDR2 FQNEAQ. Trimming cost V 2 bases and J 6 bases, with 17 bases left between them. This CDR3 spans 15 amino acids. The CDR3, as DNA: TGTGCCAGCAGCTTAAGGAGAGCGCGGCCGCTCGAGCAGTACTTC. Translated: CASSLRRARPLEQYF.

The rearrangement joins TRBV7-2 to TRBJ2-6; D remains unclear. The V end was cut by 1 base, the J end by 0 bases, with 4 bases between. Germline CDR1 reads SGHTA; CDR2 reads FQGNSA. The CDR3 has 15 amino acids. As DNA, the CDR3 is TGTGCCAGCAGCTTAGGATACTCTGGGGCCAACGTCCTGACTTTC. This sequence encodes CASSLGYSGANVLTF.

The table lists this clone with a count of one. This chain connects TRBV9 to TRBJ1-3; tentatively, D is TRBD1 (5 bases). V was shortened by 4 bases and J by 0 bases, with 17 bases between the two germline ends. Germline CDR1 SGDLS, CDR2 YYNGEE. This CDR3 is built from 17 residues. DNA of the CDR3: TGTGCCAGCAGCCCGTGGATGGGGGATCCCTCTGGAAACACCATATATTTT. Protein product: CASSPWMGDPSGNTIYF.

The DNA of the CDR3 is TGTGCCAGCAGTTACTTTGGGGGGAGAGGCACCGGGGAGCTGTTTTTT. Protein product: CASSYFGGRGTGELFF. The J gene is TRBJ2-2, the V gene TRBV6-5, with a possible D match to TRBD2 (6 bases). V lost 1 base, J lost 4 bases, and 13 bases lay in between. The CDR3 covers 16 residues. Looked up from germline, CDR1 is MNHEY and CDR2 is SVGAGI.

This sequence joins TRBV6-5 and TRBJ1-2, with D unclear. This CDR3 comprises 14 residues. Germline CDR1 is MNHEY and CDR2 is SVGAGI. Trimming removed 5 bases at V and 9 bases at J, with 19 bases between. The CDR3 reads CASSLRTGGISYTF. The CDR3 DNA reads TGTGCCAGCAGTCTGCGGACGGGTGGGATAAGCTACACCTTC.

V is TRBV2 and J is TRBJ2-1, with D tentatively TRBD1 (6 bases). This CDR3 has 15 residues. The ends were cut back, 11 bases at V and 9 bases at J, with 26 bases in the middle. Germline V CDR1 and CDR2: SNHLY, FYNNEI. CDR3 loop: CACIYGTSYVGEQFF. CDR3 nucleotide sequence: TGTGCCTGTATTTACGGGACAAGTTACGTAGGTGAGCAGTTCTTC.

The chain joins TRBV7-2 to TRBJ2-2; D gene ambiguous. CDR1 and CDR2 from the germline V gene are SGHTA and FQGNSA. The CDR3 consists of 15 residues. V shed 1 base and J shed 5 bases, with 11 bases lying between them. The CDR3 nucleotides read TGTGCCAGCAGCTTAGTTCTCGAATTGACCGGGGAGCTGTTTTTT. This translates into CASSLVLELTGELFF.

This chain joins TRBV10-3 and TRBJ2-7; 9 bases align to TRBD2. CDR3 length: 15 amino acids. CDR1 is ENHRY and CDR2 is SYGVKD in the germline V gene. V gave up 0 bases and J gave up 9 bases; unmatched junction bases: 9. The CDR3 loop reads CAISESTIAGEGQYF. Here the CDR3 DNA reads TGTGCCATCAGTGAGTCGACGATAGCGGGAGAGGGGCAGTACTTC.

The V and J genes are TRBV27 and TRBJ2-7; D not certain. This CDR3 has 15 residues. Germline-derived CDR1 and CDR2 are MNHEY and SMNVEV (reference sequence). V lost 0 bases and J lost 3, with 12 bases in between. CDR3 region: CASSLSISTRYEQYF. CDR3 bases: TGTGCCAGCAGTTTATCGATCAGCACTCGCTACGAGCAGTACTTC.